Below, 27 T cell receptor beta chains from the same sample are listed, as sequenced in a study of human T cells and chemical hapten exposure. Using its own MiXCR run on the RACE reads, TCRdb lists one record per CDR3 protein. The data show 90,000 to 110,000 distinct CDR3 sequences, with approximately 8.8% seen just once and about 3.4% held by the top ten. Time point of the sample: patch test 2, 6 weeks after DPC sensitization. Treatment reported: therapeutic diphenylcyclopropenone sensitization with weekly scalp DPC. Here the sequenced sample was whole blood, taken in connection with sensitization to the hapten diphenylcyclopropenone (DPC). The receptor source for this set is a woman in her forties with alopecia areata. Some clones in this sample may be carry-over from other donors' samples.

The chain combines TRBV12-3 or TRBV12-4 with TRBJ2-1; D is tentatively TRBD1 or TRBD2 (5 bases each). The CDR3 covers 15 residues. V gave up 6 bases and J gave up 3 bases, with 15 bases separating them. DNA for the CDR3: TGTGCCAGCAGCCGTCTTGGGACCCGCTACAATGAGCAGTTCTTC. Protein product: CASSRLGTRYNEQFF.

The genes are TRBV5-4 and TRBJ1-1, with D maybe TRBD1 (6 bases). Trimming shortened V by 2 bases and J by 0 bases, and 11 bases separated the two germline ends. The CDR3 is 15 amino acids. In germline, CDR1 is SGHNT, CDR2 YYREEE (reference sequence). CDR3 bases: TGTGCCAGCAGCTTCCGGGGGCCCATGAACACTGAAGCTTTCTTT. This gives the protein CASSFRGPMNTEAFF.

The gene calls are TRBV5-1 and TRBJ2-7; unclear D gene. There are 15 residues in the CDR3. Germline values: CDR1 SGHRS, CDR2 YFSETQ. V was shortened by 0 bases and J by 6 bases, with 16 bases between the two germline ends. CDR3 region: CASSLEVSPLGEQYF. The DNA of the CDR3 is TGCGCCAGCAGCTTGGAGGTCAGCCCCTTGGGCGAGCAGTACTTC.

This clonotype was counted ten times or more. The rearrangement joins TRBV29-1 to TRBJ2-7; D possibly matches TRBD1 or TRBD2 (5 bases each). V dropped 8 bases and J dropped 2 bases, with 16 bases sitting between them. Germline loops: CDR1 SQVTM, CDR2 ANQGSEA. The CDR3 consists of 13 residues. The CDR3 region is CSIRRDVTYEQYF. The CDR3 coding sequence is TGCAGCATACGCCGGGACGTCACCTACGAGCAGTACTTC.

The sample holds many counts of this clonotype. The V and J genes are TRBV12-3 or TRBV12-4 and TRBJ2-1; 8 nucleotides line up with TRBD1. Trimming removed 0 bases from V and 5 bases from J; junction bases left unmatched: 6. There are 16 residues in the CDR3. CDR3 in DNA: TGTGCCAGCAGTTTAGCGAGGGACAGGTACCACAATGAGCAGTTCTTC. It translates to CASSLARDRYHNEQFF.

The chain has TRBV28 and TRBJ1-6; maybe TRBD1 (5 bases). Germline CDR1 MDHEN, CDR2 SYDVKM. V was cut by 2 bases and J by 9 bases, with 14 bases left in between. The CDR3 covers 15 residues. For the CDR3, the DNA is TGTGCCAGCAGTTTAACGGGACCTGCGTTTTCACCCCTCCACTTT. Translating gives CASSLTGPAFSPLHF.

This clonotype has more than one count but fewer than ten. The chain links TRBV30 to TRBJ2-5; a weak D match, TRBD2 (7 bases). The length of the CDR3 is 14 residues. The germline V gene encodes CDR1 GTSNPN and CDR2 SVGIG (reference sequence). The CDR3 protein is CAISLGGAGETQYF. The CDR3 DNA is TGTGCTATCAGCCTGGGGGGGGCTGGGGAGACCCAGTACTTC.

This clonotype was observed many times. J is TRBJ2-5 and V is TRBV7-8; D is possibly TRBD1 (6 bases). V lost 5 bases and J 5 bases, leaving 21 bases between the germline ends. Germline loops: CDR1 SGHVS, CDR2 FQNEAQ. The CDR3 runs to 16 residues. The CDR3: CASSRRPQGHWETQYF. The CDR3 coding sequence is TGTGCCAGCAGCCGCAGGCCGCAGGGGCATTGGGAGACCCAGTACTTC.

CDR3 protein: CASSRSGLYEQYF. In DNA form, the CDR3 reads TGTGCCAGCAGTCGTAGCGGCCTCTACGAGCAGTACTTC. This rearrangement joins TRBV6-5 to TRBJ2-7, with D perhaps TRBD2 (6 bases). The CDR3 spans 13 residues. Trimming removed 5 bases from V and 3 bases from J, with 11 bases in between. Looked up from germline, CDR1 is MNHEY and CDR2 is SVGAGI.

As to this clonotype: Lacking the conserved final phenylalanine or tryptophan, this CDR3 likely reflects a read error. V is TRBV7-2 and J is TRBJ2-7, with D perhaps being TRBD1 or TRBD2 (5 bases each). CDR3 length: 18 residues. Trimming stripped 3 bases from V and 0 bases from J, with 21 bases between. Germline V gives CDR1 SGHTA, CDR2 FQGNSA. The DNA for the CDR3 is TGTGCCAGCAGCTTGTTCCCTGCTTTTCGGGACGGCTCCTACGAGCAGTACCTC. This codes for CASSLFPAFRDGSYEQYL.

This clonotype was picked up many times. The CDR3 here is CASSDWDRVRYTF. In nucleotides, the CDR3 is TGTGCCAGCAGCGACTGGGACAGGGTGCGCTACACCTTC. The chain carries TRBV7-9 and TRBJ1-2, with 9 bases lining up with TRBD1. Germline CDR1 reads SEHNR; CDR2 reads FQNEAQ (reference sequence). The CDR3 covers 13 residues. V lost 5 bases to trimming and J lost 9 bases; unmatched junction nucleotides: 7.

Comment on this clonotype: No conserved phenylalanine or tryptophan ends this CDR3, so it is likely a read error. The chain is built from TRBV4-1 and TRBJ1-5; D is possibly TRBD1 (5 bases). Germline V gene data show CDR1 as MGHRA and CDR2 as YSYEKL. CDR3 size: 12 residues. Trimming shortened V by 3 bases and J by 10 bases, and 10 bases separated the two germline ends. CDR3 loop: CASSQIQGPQHY. The CDR3 DNA reads TGCGCCAGCAGCCAGATTCAGGGACCCCAGCATTAT.

The chain links TRBV2 to TRBJ2-1; the D is unclear. The CDR3 sequence is 11 residues long. Germline V gene lookup returns CDR1 SNHLY and CDR2 FYNNEI. Trimming stripped 7 bases from V and 8 bases from J, with 9 bases between. CDR3 bases: TGTGCCAGCACTTTTCCGGATGAGCAGTTCTTC. Its translation: CASTFPDEQFF. Supplemented by reference TRBV2 and TRBJ2-1, the full variable domain reads EPEVTQTPSHQVTQMGQEVILRCVPISNHLYFYWYRQILGQKVEFLVSFYNNEISEKSEIFDDQFSVERPDGSNFTLKIRSTKLEDSAMYFCASTFPDEQFFGPGTRLTVL.

In its sample, this clonotype was seen many times. The rearrangement uses TRBV7-9 and TRBJ2-7; TRBD1 or TRBD2 may be the D gene (5 bases each). Deletions cut 7 bases from V and 0 bases from J, with 13 bases between. This CDR3 has 14 residues. Germline CDR1 SEHNR, CDR2 FQNEAQ (reference sequence). CDR3: CASTRGANSYEQYF. CDR3 bases: TGTGCCAGCACCAGAGGGGCTAACTCCTACGAGCAGTACTTC.

There are many counts of this clonotype. This chain uses TRBV10-3 with TRBJ1-1; perhaps TRBD1 as D (6 bases). The ends were cut back, 7 bases at V and 1 base at J, with 13 bases in the middle. CDR1 and CDR2 (germline): ENHRY, SYGVKD. The CDR3 extends over 14 amino acids. The chain's CDR3 is CAIKKGVANTEAFF. The CDR3 DNA sequence: TGTGCCATCAAAAAGGGGGTGGCGAACACTGAAGCTTTCTTT.

The table lists this clonotype with a few counts. The chain has TRBV2 and TRBJ1-2; the D gene is possibly TRBD1 (5 bases). The germline gives CDR1 SNHLY, CDR2 FYNNEI. The ends were cut back, 1 base at V and 2 bases at J, with 8 bases in the middle. The CDR3 consists of 14 residues. DNA of the CDR3: TGTGCCAGCAGTGAAGAGGCAGGGAACTATGGCTACACCTTC. Translating gives CASSEEAGNYGYTF.

This clonotype occurred many times. The chain uses TRBV10-1 and TRBJ2-3; D possibly corresponds to TRBD1 (5 bases). The germline V gene has CDR1 WNHNN and CDR2 SYGVQD (reference sequence). The CDR3 totals 13 residues. V shed 4 bases and J shed 0 bases, with 5 bases lying between them. CDR3 sequence (DNA): TGCGCCAGCAGTGCAGGGAGCACAGATACGCAGTATTTT. Translated: CASSAGSTDTQYF.

This clonotype was counted only a few times. The chain carries TRBV4-2 and TRBJ1-1, with D perhaps matching TRBD1 (6 bases). Trimming left V 1 base short and J 1 base short, with 10 bases between. This CDR3 comprises 15 residues. CDR1 is LGHNA and CDR2 is YNFKEQ in the germline V gene. This chain's CDR3 is CASSQAPQGNTEAFF. CDR3 DNA: TGTGCCAGCAGCCAAGCCCCACAGGGGAACACTGAAGCTTTCTTT.

This clonotype was counted at least ten times. The rearrangement joins TRBV12-3 or TRBV12-4 to TRBJ1-1; D possibly corresponds to TRBD1 (5 bases). This CDR3 comprises 14 residues. The V end was cut by 6 bases, the J end by 1 base, with 12 bases between. This CDR3 is CASSSTTGNTEAFF. CDR3 coding DNA: TGTGCCAGCAGCTCTACAACAGGGAACACTGAAGCTTTCTTT.

This clonotype was seen at least ten times. The rearrangement joins TRBV7-9 to TRBJ1-2, with D possibly being TRBD1 (6 bases). V was trimmed by 8 bases and J by 6 bases, leaving 25 bases between them. CDR3 length: 16 amino acids. Looked up from germline, CDR1 is SEHNR and CDR2 is FQNEAQ (reference sequence). CDR3 sequence (DNA): TGTGCCAGCGCCTCCGAGGGGGATGGCAGGGGTAATGGCTACACCTTC. Translated, it gives CASASEGDGRGNGYTF. The entire variable domain, with the rest obtained from reference TRBV7-9 and TRBJ1-2, is as follows: DTGVSQNPRHKITKRGQNVTFRCDPISEHNRLYWYRQTLGQGPEFLTYFQNEAQLEKSRLLSDRFSAERPKGSFSTLEIQRTEQGDSAMYLCASASEGDGRGNGYTFGSGTRLTVV.

This clonotype was counted only a few times. This chain joins TRBV18 and TRBJ1-5; unclear D gene. V was pared by 2 bases and J by 0 bases, with 5 bases between. The germline V gene encodes CDR1 KGHSH and CDR2 LQKENI. This CDR3 spans 14 amino acids. The chain's CDR3 is CASSPSVSNQPQHF. The CDR3 DNA reads TGTGCCAGCTCACCAAGTGTTAGCAATCAGCCCCAGCATTTT.

The J gene is TRBJ1-5, the V gene TRBV19; 8 bases map to TRBD1. After removal of 5 bases from V and 7 bases from J, the junction contained 13 bases not matched to a gene. The CDR3 is 16 amino acids. The germline CDR1 and CDR2 sequences are LNHDA and SQIVND (reference sequence). CDR3 coding DNA: TGTGCCAGTAGTTCAAACGATCCAGGGGGCGTCCAGCCCCAGCATTTT. As protein: CASSSNDPGGVQPQHF.

The table lists this clonotype with many counts. The chain employs TRBV11-2 and TRBJ1-1, with TRBD1 matching 8 bases. The germline gives CDR1 SGHAT, CDR2 FQNNGV. The V and J ends lost 3 bases and 1 base, in that order; junction bases with no gene match: 7. The CDR3 runs 16 residues. CDR3: CASSFGQGARNTEAFF. In DNA form, the CDR3 reads TGTGCCAGCAGCTTTGGGCAGGGGGCTCGGAACACTGAAGCTTTCTTT.

This clonotype was found a few times. This chain uses TRBV20-1 with TRBJ1-2; D might be TRBD1 (5 bases). There are 15 residues in the CDR3. Deletions cut 0 bases from V and 1 base from J, with 12 bases between. Germline V gene data show CDR1 as DFQATT and CDR2 as SNEGSKA (reference sequence). The CDR3 here is CSARDGGKNNYGYTF. CDR3 nucleotide sequence: TGCAGTGCTAGAGATGGGGGGAAGAATAACTATGGCTACACCTTC.

This chain connects TRBV15 to TRBJ2-6, with TRBD1 matching 8 bases. CDR1 LNHNV and CDR2 YYDKDF come from the germline V gene (reference sequence). Unmatched junction bases numbered 5, after V lost 1 base and J lost 3 bases. The CDR3 consists of 17 residues. The CDR3 region is CATSRGRGLNGANVLTF. CDR3 sequence (DNA): TGTGCCACCAGCAGAGGCAGGGGGCTTAATGGGGCCAACGTCCTGACTTTC.

This clonotype was seen many times. This sequence joins TRBV24-1 and TRBJ2-3; D is unclear. The CDR3 spans 16 residues. In germline, CDR1 is KGHDR, CDR2 SFDVKD. Trimming took 0 bases from V and 1 from J, leaving 10 bases between them. The CDR3 coding sequence is TGTGCCACCAGTGATTTGGAGTTTGGAGGCACAGATACGCAGTATTTT. Protein: CATSDLEFGGTDTQYF.

The table lists this clonotype with a few counts. The chain couples TRBV6-2 or TRBV6-3 to TRBJ2-1, with D maybe TRBD2 (6 bases). Trimming left V 6 bases short and J 1 base short, with 13 bases between. The length of the CDR3 is 15 residues. Looked up from germline, CDR1 is MNHEY and CDR2 is SVGEGT. CDR3 in amino acids: CASRRDSWSYNEQFF. As DNA, the CDR3 is TGTGCCAGCAGACGGGACTCCTGGTCCTACAATGAGCAGTTCTTC.